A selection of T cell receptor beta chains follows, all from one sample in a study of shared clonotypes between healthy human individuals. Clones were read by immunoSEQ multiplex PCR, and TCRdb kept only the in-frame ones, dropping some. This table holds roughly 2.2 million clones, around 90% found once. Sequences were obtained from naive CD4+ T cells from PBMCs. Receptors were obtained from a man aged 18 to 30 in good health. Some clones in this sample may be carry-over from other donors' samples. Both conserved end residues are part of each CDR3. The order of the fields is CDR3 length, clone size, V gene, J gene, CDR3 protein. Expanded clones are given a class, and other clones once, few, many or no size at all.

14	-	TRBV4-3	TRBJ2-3	CASSQEGGTDTQYF
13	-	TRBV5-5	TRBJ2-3	CASSLATRDTQYF
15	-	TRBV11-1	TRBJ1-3	CASSYGRDSGNTIYF
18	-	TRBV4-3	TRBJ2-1	CASSQEGTLMFSYNEQFF
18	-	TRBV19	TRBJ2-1	CASSITRLAGGLVNEQFF
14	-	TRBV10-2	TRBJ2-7	CASSSGDDWYEQYF
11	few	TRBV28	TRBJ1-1	CASSTRYGAFF
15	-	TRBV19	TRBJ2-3	CASSTSSYSTDTQYF
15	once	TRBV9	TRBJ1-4	CASSGGQGLGEKLFF
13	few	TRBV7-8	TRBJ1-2	CASSGDSFFGYTF
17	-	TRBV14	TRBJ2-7	CASSPMPSGSISYEQYF
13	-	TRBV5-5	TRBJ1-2	CASSSGQQYGYTF
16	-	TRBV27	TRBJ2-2	CASSSGIQQNTGELFF
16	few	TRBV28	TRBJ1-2	CASSSPAGTANYGYTF
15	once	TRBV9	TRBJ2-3	CASSQTPSRGDTQYF
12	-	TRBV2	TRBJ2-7	CASSALTGEQYF
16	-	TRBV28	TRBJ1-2	CASSLPDRGLYYGYTF
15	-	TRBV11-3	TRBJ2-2	CASSPTSGSIGELFF